The text below deals with one TCR beta chain. What it binds is unknown. The data were obtained in a study of beta chain features in type 1 diabetes. Study-wide points: TCRB rearrangement may or may not be influenced by HLA type; here this remained unresolved. When Type 1 diabetes patients were examined, their TCRB CDR3s proved moderately but significantly shorter in all four CD4+ subsets.

CD45RO/CCR7/CD25/CD127/CD95/CD27 separated CD4+ naive, central memory, regulatory and stem cell-like memory cells by sorting. Sorting gave populations that all exceeded 98% purity. Since all of the isolated RNA was reverse transcribed, expressed TCRB transcripts were what got sequenced. Only in-frame clones appear in the TCRdb table, and some are missing; sequencing was by immunoSEQ multiplex PCR. Of under 900,000 clones in the sample, about a sixth were seen once. Material: naive CD4+ T cells from blood. This TCR derives from a woman between 18 and 29 years old in good health.

The CDR3 region has the DNA TGTGCCAGCAGGTACCAAGAGACCCAGTACTTC. Translating gives CASRYQETQYF. The genes are TRBV6-1 and TRBJ2-5; D ambiguous. Between the trimmed V and J ends, which lost 6 bases and 0 bases, there was a span of 2 bases. Germline CDR1 is MNHNS and CDR2 is SASEGT. The CDR3 is made up of 11 amino acids.